This T cell receptor (beta chain) is drawn from a study of cytomegalovirus exposure and HLA in healthy donors. Study-wide background: From donors who were HLA-typed, an early data release held 81 million or so unique TCRs. Study conclusions and caveats: The likely origin of a cluster of highly shared sequence variants was a sequencing artifact.

The V gene end was trimmed by 5 bases and the J gene end by 6 bases; junction bases not matched to a gene: 9. CDR1 is MNHEY, CDR2 SMNVEV, per germline (reference sequence). The CDR3 runs to 17 residues. This clone appeared once. Antigen specificity is unknown. Donors in the study were healthy people who gave bone marrow. The primer mix had 60 Vbeta and 13 Jbeta primers. Profiled with immunoSEQ multiplex PCR; TCRdb holds only in-frame clones, not every one. The sample has over 150,000 clones; approximately 80% are singletons. This receptor was identified in a woman in her forties or fifties in good health and CMV-seropositive. Material: PBMCs. The chain joins TRBV27 to TRBJ2-2; TRBD2 matches at 13 bases. CDR3 sequence reads: CASSPRTSGSVAGELFF. The CDR3 coding sequence is TGTGCCAGCAGTCCCCGGACTAGCGGGAGTGTTGCCGGGGAGCTGTTTTTT.